The 26 T cell receptor beta chains below were found in one sample sequenced in a study of control samples from healthy donors and cancer patients. Sequenced by immunoSEQ multiplex PCR; TCRdb stores in-frame clones only, minus some. The sample contains about 92,000 clones, more than 75% of which appear only once. The sample comprised blood. The receptors originated from a woman aged 60 to 75 in good health.

V gene TRBV19 combines with J gene TRBJ2-7, with TRBD2 identical over 11 bases. V dropped 6 bases and J dropped 5; count of bases not matched to a gene: 3. CDR1 LNHDA and CDR2 SQIVND come from the germline V gene (reference sequence). This CDR3 is 13 amino acids long. CDR3 DNA: TGTGCCAGTAGACTAGCGGGAGACCACGAGCAGTACTTC. Translating gives CASRLAGDHEQYF. The full variable domain, completed using reference TRBV19 and TRBJ2-7, is DGGITQSPKYLFRKEGQNVTLSCEQNLNHDAMYWYRQDPGQGLRLIYYSQIVNDFQKGDIAEGYSVSREKKESFPLTVTSAQKNPTAFYLCASRLAGDHEQYFGPGTRLTVT.

V gene TRBV6-6 combines with J gene TRBJ1-5; unclear D gene. The CDR3 has 14 amino acids. Trimming cost V 6 bases and J 2 bases, with 11 bases left between them. Per germline, CDR1 MNHNY and CDR2 SVGAGI (reference sequence). The CDR3 DNA follows: TGTGCCAGCAGGCCTGGAGGTGGCAATCAGCCCCAGCATTTT. Amino acids: CASRPGGGNQPQHF.

The chain uses TRBV5-5 and TRBJ1-4, with 9 bases fitting TRBD1. This CDR3 contains 17 residues. CDR1 is SGHKS and CDR2 is YYEKEE in the germline V gene (reference sequence). The J segment lost 8 bases and the V segment lost 0 bases, leaving 11 bases of the junction unmatched. The CDR3 DNA sequence: TGTGCCAGCAGCTTGGGACTGGCACAGGGGGCGGGAGAAAAACTGTTTTTT. Translated, it gives CASSLGLAQGAGEKLFF.

This chain links TRBV11-2 with TRBJ1-1, with TRBD1 matching 7 bases. The CDR3 sequence is 15 residues long. Per the germline V gene, CDR1 is SGHAT and CDR2 is FQNNGV. Germline trimming cut 5 bases from V and 0 bases from J; bases unmatched to any gene: 6. The CDR3 reads CASSARQGVNTEAFF. The CDR3, as DNA: TGTGCCAGCAGCGCCCGACAGGGCGTGAACACTGAAGCTTTCTTT.

This chain uses TRBV12-3 or TRBV12-4 with TRBJ1-6; D not resolved. V was cut by 3 bases and J by 8 bases, with 5 bases left in between. This CDR3 spans 12 amino acids. For the CDR3, the DNA is TGTGCCAGCAGTTTTAGGGATTCACCCCTCCACTTT. Translating gives CASSFRDSPLHF.

The chain carries TRBV5-1 and TRBJ2-3; TRBD1 agrees at 9 bases. The germline gives CDR1 SGHRS, CDR2 YFSETQ. Trimming cost V 5 bases and J 3 bases; bases outside gene matches: 4. The CDR3 runs to 14 residues. The CDR3 DNA reads TGCGCCAGCAGGACAGGACAGGGGACAGATACGCAGTATTTT. Amino acid sequence: CASRTGQGTDTQYF.

The chain is built from TRBV7-9 and TRBJ2-1, with D possibly matching TRBD2 (5 bases). There are 14 residues in the CDR3. Germline assignment: CDR1 SEHNR and CDR2 FQNEAQ (reference sequence). The V gene lost 3 bases and the J gene lost 6 bases, with 12 bases spanning the gap. CDR3 protein: CASSFGSAGNEQFF. CDR3 DNA: TGTGCCAGCAGCTTTGGCAGTGCGGGCAATGAGCAGTTCTTC.

This chain's CDR3 is CASSYGGMRETQYF. CDR3 coding DNA: TGTGCCAGCAGTTACGGCGGGATGAGAGAGACCCAGTACTTC. The chain couples TRBV6-2 or TRBV6-3 to TRBJ2-5, with a possible D match to TRBD2 (6 bases). The CDR3 runs to 14 residues. V lost 2 bases, J lost 4 bases, and 11 bases lay in between. The V gene's germline CDR1 is MNHEY and CDR2 SVGEGT.

In this sample, this clone turned up many times. The rearrangement joins TRBV7-6 to TRBJ2-7, with D perhaps matching TRBD2 (6 bases). Per germline, CDR1 SGHVS and CDR2 FNYEAQ. The CDR3 has 15 amino acids. V was shortened by 4 bases and J by 4 bases, with 17 bases between the two germline ends. The CDR3 DNA is TGTGCCAGCAGCTCGAATCCGGGACTTAAATACGAGCAGTACTTC. This gives the protein CASSSNPGLKYEQYF.

The V gene is TRBV12-3 or TRBV12-4, the J gene TRBJ1-2; D uncertain. Trimming cost V 6 bases and J 4 bases, with 9 bases left between them. There are 12 residues in the CDR3. The CDR3 is CASSPTGYGYTF. The CDR3 coding sequence is TGTGCCAGCAGCCCCACGGGCTATGGCTACACCTTC.

DNA of the CDR3: TGTGCCAGCAGCCAATTTCGGACGGGACTAGCGGGGGGCCGGGGAGAGACCCAGTACTTC. Translation gives CASSQFRTGLAGGRGETQYF. This chain joins TRBV3-1 (or the pseudogene TRBV3-2) and TRBJ2-5; 15 nucleotides align to TRBD2. Looked up from germline, CDR1 is LGHDT and CDR2 is YNNKEL (reference sequence). V shed 2 bases and J 4 bases; nucleotides not matched to a gene: 14. The CDR3 covers 20 residues.

The genes are TRBV5-1 and TRBJ1-4; TRBD1 aligns across 7 bases. Trimming removed 4 bases from V and 3 bases from J; junction bases left unmatched: 6. The CDR3 consists of 15 residues. Germline CDR1 reads SGHRS; CDR2 reads YFSETQ. CDR3 nucleotides: TGCGCCAGCAGCGTATCCGGGACAGCTAATGAAAAACTGTTTTTT. It specifies CASSVSGTANEKLFF.

The V and J genes are TRBV11-2 and TRBJ2-5; 7 bases line up with TRBD2. The junction had 6 bases not matched to a gene; V was cut back by 4 bases and J by 7 bases. CDR3 length: 13 amino acids. From germline, CDR1 is SGHAT and CDR2 FQNNGV. The CDR3 nucleotides are TGTGCCAGCAGCTATGGCGGGAGAGGGACCCAGTACTTC. This encodes CASSYGGRGTQYF.

In its sample, this clone was seen once. The chain has TRBV5-1 and TRBJ2-5; D uncertain. This CDR3 region has 16 residues. In germline, CDR1 is SGHRS, CDR2 YFSETQ. Between the trimmed V and J ends, which lost 3 bases and 2 bases, there was a span of 17 bases. CDR3 sequence (DNA): TGCGCCAGCAGCTCGGGTTCTATCACGGGTCAAGAGACCCAGTACTTC. Amino acids: CASSSGSITGQETQYF.

The genes are TRBV2 and TRBJ2-6; 13 bases agree with TRBD2. Germline CDR1 and CDR2: SNHLY and FYNNEI. This CDR3 region has 17 residues. Germline trimming cut 10 bases from V and 4 bases from J; bases unmatched to any gene: 10. The CDR3 reads CATEGLAGARGANVLTF. The CDR3 nucleotides read TGTGCCACGGAAGGACTAGCGGGGGCGCGGGGGGCCAACGTCCTGACTTTC.

V gene TRBV6-5 combines with J gene TRBJ1-2; a weak D match, TRBD1 (6 bases). The ends were cut back, 1 base at V and 7 bases at J, with 10 bases in the middle. Germline V gives CDR1 MNHEY, CDR2 SVGAGI. The CDR3 runs to 13 residues. The CDR3 protein is CASSYLQGRGYTF. CDR3 nucleotide sequence: TGTGCCAGCAGTTACTTACAGGGACGTGGCTACACCTTC.

In this sample, this clone turned up once. The V call is TRBV6-5, the J call TRBJ2-1; D is undetermined. The CDR3 consists of 10 residues. The germline gives CDR1 MNHEY, CDR2 SVGAGI. V dropped 8 bases and J dropped 7 bases, with 6 bases sitting between them. CDR3 sequence (DNA): TGTGCCAGCGGCTCTAATGAGCAGTTCTTC. It translates to CASGSNEQFF.

The chain joins TRBV27 to TRBJ2-3; 8 bases are a match to TRBD2. Germline CDR1 MNHEY, CDR2 SMNVEV (reference sequence). The CDR3 has 14 residues. Trimming cost V 8 bases and J 6 bases; bases outside gene matches: 10. In DNA, the CDR3 is TGTGCCAGCTGGGAGCGGGGGCGATGGGATACGCAGTATTTT. Amino acids: CASWERGRWDTQYF.

V gene TRBV7-2 combines with J gene TRBJ1-1, with 8 bases lining up with TRBD1. Germline CDR1 is SGHTA and CDR2 is FQGNSA. CDR3 length equals 14 residues. With V trimmed by 5 bases and J by 4 bases, 6 bases remained unmatched. CDR3 coding DNA: TGTGCCAGCAGCCCCCAGGGGGCCAGCACTGAAGCTTTCTTT. Protein product: CASSPQGASTEAFF. Complete variable domain (other parts from reference TRBV7-2 and TRBJ1-1): GAGVSQSPSNKVTEKGKDVELRCDPISGHTALYWYRQSLGQGLEFLIYFQGNSAPDKSGLPSDRFSAERTGGSVSTLTIQRTQQEDSAVYLCASSPQGASTEAFFGQGTRLTVV.

The chain employs TRBV6-5 and TRBJ2-7, with 9 nucleotides matching TRBD2. There are 15 residues in the CDR3. Germline-derived CDR1 and CDR2 are MNHEY and SVGAGI. V trimming: 5 bases; J trimming: 3 bases; junction bases outside the gene matches: 8. CDR3 sequence (DNA): TGTGCCAGCAGTCCAAGCGGGAGGAACGACTACGAGCAGTACTTC. It translates to CASSPSGRNDYEQYF.

This chain uses TRBV6-6 with TRBJ2-2; D gene uncertain. Between the trimmed V and J ends, which lost 0 bases and 6 bases, there was a span of 8 bases. The CDR3 runs 14 residues. CDR1 MNHNY and CDR2 SVGAGI come from the germline V gene (reference sequence). The CDR3, as DNA: TGTGCCAGCAGTTACTCGATGCCCTCCGGGGAGCTGTTTTTT. It yields the protein CASSYSMPSGELFF.

The genes are TRBV27 and TRBJ2-3; 8 nucleotides agree with TRBD1. Trimming removed 6 bases from V and 1 base from J; junction bases left unmatched: 3. Germline V gives CDR1 MNHEY, CDR2 SMNVEV (reference sequence). The CDR3 contains 14 residues. This CDR3 reads CASSGQGGTDTQYF. In DNA, the CDR3 is TGTGCCAGCAGCGGACAGGGCGGCACAGATACGCAGTATTTT.

A few counts support this clone. The rearrangement links TRBV3-1 (or the pseudogene TRBV3-2) to TRBJ2-7; TRBD1 is a possible D gene (5 bases). This CDR3 has 14 amino acids. CDR1 and CDR2 from the germline V gene are LGHDT and YNNKEL (reference sequence). V shed 2 bases and J shed 3 bases, with 11 bases lying between them. Here the CDR3 DNA reads TGTGCCAGCAGCCAAAGCGACACAGGCTACGAGCAGTACTTC. Protein: CASSQSDTGYEQYF.

This chain connects TRBV27 to TRBJ2-7; the D gene is possibly TRBD2 (6 bases). Trimming stripped 2 bases from V and 2 bases from J, with 10 bases between. Germline CDR1 MNHEY, CDR2 SMNVEV (reference sequence). The CDR3 has 14 residues. DNA for the CDR3: TGTGCCAGCAGTTTAGGGGGGACGGCCTACGAGCAGTACTTC. This gives the protein CASSLGGTAYEQYF.

V usage is TRBV9 and J usage is TRBJ1-6, with TRBD1 identical over 8 bases. V trimming: 2 bases; J trimming: 8 bases; junction bases outside the gene matches: 3. This CDR3 spans 14 amino acids. Germline V CDR1 and CDR2: SGDLS, YYNGEE. CDR3 DNA sequence: TGTGCCAGCAGCGTGGGACAGGCGGATTCACCCCTCCACTTT. As protein: CASSVGQADSPLHF.

This clone came up a few times. The chain recombines TRBV6-5 with TRBJ2-2, with D tentatively TRBD1 (6 bases). Trimming shortened V by 7 bases and J by 4 bases, and 10 bases separated the two germline ends. Germline V gives CDR1 MNHEY, CDR2 SVGAGI. CDR3 length: 13 amino acids. The CDR3 bases are TGTGCCAGCACCCGGGACACCACCGGGGAGCTGTTTTTT. Translating gives CASTRDTTGELFF.